This T cell receptor beta chain comes out of a study of T cells in Graves' hyperthyroidism and ophthalmopathy. Diagnoses were established using clinical symptoms, serum thyroxine and TRAb, thyroid ultrasound and orbital computed tomography. Study outcomes and limitations: Clonotypes that were expanded in thyroid above 0.001 mostly appeared in blood too. A model of 13 V-J pairs discriminated ophthalmopathy from stable hyperthyroidism.

CDR1 is SGHTS and CDR2 is YDEGEE in the germline V gene. This CDR3 comprises 16 residues. With regard to this clonotype: The antigen remains undetermined. An end of the junction differs from the germline gene, which may be a read error.

TCR beta CDR3 regions were amplified from RNA transcripts. HTBI primers were used for first-round RT-PCR of the TCR CDR3. TCRdb reprocessed the multiplex PCR reads via MiXCR and lists one record per CDR3 protein. Of approximately 530,000 distinct CDR3 sequences in the sample, 15% to 20% were seen once. The sample was blood. J is TRBJ1-3 and V is TRBV5-8; TRBD1 is a possible D gene (5 bases). This clonotype was obtained from a middle-aged man with Graves' ophthalmopathy. The CDR3 loop reads CANSLGGFGSGNTIYF. The CDR3 coding sequence is TGTGCCAACAGCTTGGGGGGATTTGGCTCTGGAAACACCATATATTTT.